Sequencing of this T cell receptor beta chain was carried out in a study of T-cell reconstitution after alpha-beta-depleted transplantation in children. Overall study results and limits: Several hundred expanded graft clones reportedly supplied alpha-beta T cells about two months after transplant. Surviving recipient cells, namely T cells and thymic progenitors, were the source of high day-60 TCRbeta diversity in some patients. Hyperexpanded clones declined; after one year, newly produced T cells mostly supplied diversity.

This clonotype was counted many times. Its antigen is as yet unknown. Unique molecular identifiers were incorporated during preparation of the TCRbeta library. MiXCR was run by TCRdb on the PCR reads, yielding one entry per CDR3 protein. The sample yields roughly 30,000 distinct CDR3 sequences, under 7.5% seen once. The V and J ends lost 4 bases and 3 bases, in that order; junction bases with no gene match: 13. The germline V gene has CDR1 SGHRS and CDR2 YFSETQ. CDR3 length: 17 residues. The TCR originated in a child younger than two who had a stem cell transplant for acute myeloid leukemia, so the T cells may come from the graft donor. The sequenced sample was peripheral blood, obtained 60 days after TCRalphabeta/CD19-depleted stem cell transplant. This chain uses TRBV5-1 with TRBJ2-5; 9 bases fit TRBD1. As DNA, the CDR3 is TGCGCCAGCAGCGTTGTGGCTTCCGGGACAGGGAAAGAGACCCAGTACTTC. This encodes CASSVVASGTGKETQYF.